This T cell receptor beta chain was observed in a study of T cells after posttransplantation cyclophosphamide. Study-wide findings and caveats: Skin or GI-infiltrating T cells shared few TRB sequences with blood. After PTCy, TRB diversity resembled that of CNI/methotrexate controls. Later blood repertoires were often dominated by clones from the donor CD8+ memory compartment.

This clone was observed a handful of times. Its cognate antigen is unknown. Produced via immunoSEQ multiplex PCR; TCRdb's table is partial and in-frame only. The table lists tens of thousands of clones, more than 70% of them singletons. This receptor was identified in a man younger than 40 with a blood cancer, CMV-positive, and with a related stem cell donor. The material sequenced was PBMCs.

The CDR3 sequence is CASSGQDTDIQYF. DNA of the CDR3: TGTGCCAGCAGTGGACAAGACACAGACATTCAGTACTTC. V is TRBV7-9 and J is TRBJ2-4; the D gene is possibly TRBD1 (5 bases). The CDR3 spans 13 residues. The germline gives CDR1 SEHNR, CDR2 FQNEAQ (reference sequence). V shed 6 bases and J shed 8 bases, with 14 bases lying between them. The full variable domain, with the rest looked up from reference TRBV7-9 and TRBJ2-4, is DTGVSQNPRHKITKRGQNVTFRCDPISEHNRLYWYRQTLGQGPEFLTYFQNEAQLEKSRLLSDRFSAERPKGSFSTLEIQRTEQGDSAMYLCASSGQDTDIQYFGAGTRLSVL.